In its sample, the clone carrying this T cell receptor beta chain was seen once. Antigen unknown. This specimen belongs to a study of shared clonotypes between healthy human individuals. This CDR3 contains 15 residues. CDR1 SGHTA and CDR2 FQGTGA come from the germline V gene. The V and J ends lost 5 bases and 6 bases, in that order; junction bases with no gene match: 12. Methods used by the authors: Filtering differed for immunoSEQ, which gave only junction sequences without quality scores. Here immunoSEQ multiplex PCR was the method, and the copy in TCRdb shows in-frame clones only, minus some. Clonal size and the V and J genes are those of that table, whereas D and trimming came from the DNA. The table includes about 1.1 million clones, about four fifths detected once. General study points: The study found lower generation probabilities in non-shared clonotypes than in those shared by all four donors. Deeper or shallower sequencing was expected to change how clonotypes are shared among donors. It was observed that about 5% of naive CD4 clonotypes were shared across a handful of donors.

The gene calls are TRBV7-3 and TRBJ2-7, with TRBD2 matching over 8 bases. The sequence was collected from a man between 18 and 35 years old in good health. Some clones in this sample may be carry-over from other donors' samples. The sample was memory CD4+ T cells from PBMCs. Sample subset: CD45RA-negative fraction. The CDR3 spells CASSPRGTRLGEQYF. The CDR3 DNA follows: TGTGCCAGCAGCCCAAGAGGGACTAGACTCGGCGAGCAGTACTTC. Filled out from reference TRBV7-3 and TRBJ2-7, the complete variable domain reads GAGVSQTPSNKVTEKGKYVELRCDPISGHTALYWYRQSLGQGPEFLIYFQGTGAADDSGLPNDRFFAVRPEGSVSTLKIQRTERGDSAVYLCASSPRGTRLGEQYFGPGTRLTVT.